One and the same sample provided the 21 T cell receptor beta chains below, sequenced in a study of cytomegalovirus exposure and HLA in healthy donors. Researchers ran the PCR with 60 Vbeta and 13 Jbeta primers. Clones were read by immunoSEQ multiplex PCR, and TCRdb kept only the in-frame ones, dropping some. This sample has roughly 130,000 clones; 65% to 80% occur once, and the top ten carry approximately 1%. The sample was PBMCs. Receptors originate from a human donor in good health.

This chain joins TRBV28 and TRBJ2-5; the match to TRBD1 covers 10 bases. With 7 bases clipped from V and 5 bases from J, the junction kept 10 bases outside the gene matches. The CDR3 has 15 residues. The germline gives CDR1 MDHEN, CDR2 SYDVKM. This chain's CDR3 is CASTFGTGVGETQYF. The DNA for the CDR3 is TGTGCCAGCACGTTCGGGACAGGGGTTGGGGAGACCCAGTACTTC.

The chain is built from TRBV7-2 and TRBJ1-1; weak D call: TRBD1 (6 bases). The CDR3 sequence is 16 residues long. Trimming cost V 5 bases and J 3 bases, with 19 bases left between them. Germline-derived CDR1 and CDR2 are SGHTA and FQGNSA. The CDR3 protein is CASSQEAGQRDTEAFF. Here the CDR3 DNA reads TGTGCCAGCAGCCAAGAAGCCGGACAGAGAGACACTGAAGCTTTCTTT. The full variable domain, its missing parts supplied by reference TRBV7-2 and TRBJ1-1, is GAGVSQSPSNKVTEKGKDVELRCDPISGHTALYWYRQSLGQGLEFLIYFQGNSAPDKSGLPSDRFSAERTGGSVSTLTIQRTQQEDSAVYLCASSQEAGQRDTEAFFGQGTRLTVV.

The DNA of the CDR3 is TGTGCCAGCAGCTTGGCCGGGATAGGGGACACTTTCTGGGGAGAGACCCAGTACTTC. Translating it yields CASSLAGIGDTFWGETQYF. The chain is built from TRBV5-4 and TRBJ2-5; a possible D gene is TRBD1 (6 bases). V lost 0 bases and J 4 bases, leaving 25 bases between the germline ends. Per germline, CDR1 SGHNT and CDR2 YYREEE (reference sequence). The CDR3 totals 19 residues.

This clone came up a few times. The chain links TRBV4-2 to TRBJ2-7; D perhaps matches TRBD2 (5 bases). V shed 3 bases and J shed 3 bases, with 9 bases lying between them. Per the germline V gene, CDR1 is LGHNA and CDR2 is YNFKEQ. This CDR3 contains 13 residues. CDR3 sequence: CASSQVALYEQYF. CDR3 nucleotides: TGTGCCAGCAGCCAGGTAGCGCTCTACGAGCAGTACTTC.

The chain is built from TRBV11-2 and TRBJ2-7; perhaps TRBD1 as D (7 bases). V was pared by 3 bases and J by 0 bases, with 12 bases between. Germline V CDR1 and CDR2: SGHAT, FQNNGV. This CDR3 is built from 15 residues. CDR3 sequence: CASSLEGASSYEQYF. The DNA of the CDR3 is TGTGCCAGCAGCTTGGAGGGGGCTAGCTCCTACGAGCAGTACTTC.

The rearrangement links TRBV19 to TRBJ1-5; D is ambiguous. Germline assignment: CDR1 LNHDA and CDR2 SQIVND (reference sequence). V was trimmed by 3 bases and J by 3 bases, leaving 12 bases between them. The CDR3 is 15 amino acids. The DNA of the CDR3 is TGTGCCAGTAGTATTTCGCCGGAGACCAATCAGCCCCAGCATTTT. Its translation is CASSISPETNQPQHF.

This chain links TRBV4-1 with TRBJ2-7, with 9 positions matching TRBD1. J was trimmed by 4 bases and V by 3 bases; bases with no gene match: 7. CDR1 is MGHRA and CDR2 is YSYEKL in the germline V gene. This CDR3 spans 15 amino acids. The DNA for the CDR3 is TGCGCCAGCAGCCACCCGGGACAGGGATCATACGAGCAGTACTTC. Protein sequence: CASSHPGQGSYEQYF.

The chain joins TRBV19 to TRBJ1-2, with 9 bases lining up with TRBD1. Germline CDR1 reads LNHDA; CDR2 reads SQIVND (reference sequence). Unmatched junction bases numbered 8, after V lost 6 bases and J lost 3 bases. The length of the CDR3 is 15 residues. The DNA for the CDR3 is TGTGCCAGTAGAAACCGGGACAGGGAACACTATGGCTACACCTTC. Amino acid sequence: CASRNRDREHYGYTF.

The chain links TRBV7-6 to TRBJ2-5; D is unclear. The CDR3 has 10 residues. V was cut by 9 bases and J by 4 bases, with 6 bases left in between. Germline V lookup: CDR1 SGHVS, CDR2 FNYEAQ. This CDR3 is CARGPETQYF. For the CDR3, the DNA is TGTGCCAGGGGCCCAGAGACCCAGTACTTC. Supplemented by reference TRBV7-6 and TRBJ2-5, the full variable domain reads GAGVSQSPRYKVTKRGQDVALRCDPISGHVSLYWYRQALGQGPEFLTYFNYEAQQDKSGLPNDRFSAERPEGSISTLTIQRTEQRDSAMYRCARGPETQYFGPGTRLLVL.

The chain carries TRBV7-9 and TRBJ1-2; tentative D call: TRBD1 (5 bases). Looked up from germline, CDR1 is SEHNR and CDR2 is FQNEAQ (reference sequence). Trimming pared 3 bases from V and 4 bases from J, leaving 18 bases between. The CDR3 extends over 16 amino acids. The CDR3, as DNA: TGTGCCAGCAGCTTCTTTAAGTCCCGGGGGTTCTATGGCTACACCTTC. Translation: CASSFFKSRGFYGYTF.

The chain joins TRBV6-6 to TRBJ2-7; tentatively, D is TRBD1 (7 bases). CDR3 length: 14 amino acids. V was shortened by 2 bases and J by 3 bases, with 11 bases between the two germline ends. CDR1 and CDR2 (germline): MNHNY, SVGAGI (reference sequence). The DNA for the CDR3 is TGTGCCAGCAGTTACCAGGGGGGAATCTACGAGCAGTACTTC. It specifies CASSYQGGIYEQYF.

This clone was detected only once. The chain uses TRBV4-1 and TRBJ1-2; D is undetermined. Germline-derived CDR1 and CDR2 are MGHRA and YSYEKL. This CDR3 comprises 14 residues. V lost 1 base and J 2 bases, leaving 8 bases between the germline ends. This chain's CDR3 is CASSQAAANYGYTF. For the CDR3, the DNA is TGCGCCAGCAGCCAAGCCGCGGCCAACTATGGCTACACCTTC.

Only one count was recorded for this clone. The V call is TRBV13, the J call TRBJ1-2; D may be TRBD1 (6 bases). V was shortened by 5 bases and J by 7 bases, with 20 bases between the two germline ends. The CDR3 runs to 15 residues. CDR1 and CDR2 (germline): PRHDT, FYEKMQ (reference sequence). Here the CDR3 DNA reads TGTGCCAGCAGCAAAACCCAGGGGAGGGATGTTGGCTACACCTTC. This gives the protein CASSKTQGRDVGYTF.

This clone was seen a handful of times. The chain couples TRBV10-3 to TRBJ1-2; the D is unclear. Per the germline V gene, CDR1 is ENHRY and CDR2 is SYGVKD. The CDR3 has 13 amino acids. Trimming pared 3 bases from V and 6 bases from J, leaving 11 bases between. The CDR3 loop is CAISDGDLNGYTF. CDR3 DNA: TGTGCCATCAGTGACGGAGATCTTAATGGCTACACCTTC.

This clone was counted a single time. The chain couples TRBV21-1 to TRBJ2-7; TRBD2 is the table's D call and was not checked against the DNA. TRBV21-1 constitutes a pseudogene. This CDR3 is built from 19 residues. Here the CDR3 reads CASSLRRRGAQYRTYEQYF. CDR3 nucleotides: TGTGCCAGCAGCCTCCGACGGCGGGGGGCCCAGTACAGAACCTACGAGCAGTACTTC.

This chain links TRBV7-6 with TRBJ2-3, with D perhaps TRBD1 (6 bases). Between the trimmed V and J ends, which lost 3 bases and 1 base, there was a span of 11 bases. Germline CDR1 is SGHVS and CDR2 is FNYEAQ. CDR3 length: 15 amino acids. In DNA form, the CDR3 reads TGTGCCAGCAGCTTTGCTGGGGGCCGCACAGATACGCAGTATTTT. It specifies CASSFAGGRTDTQYF.

This sequence joins TRBV5-1 and TRBJ2-3, with 8 bases aligning to TRBD2. Germline loops: CDR1 SGHRS, CDR2 YFSETQ. With 2 bases clipped from V and 1 base from J, the junction kept 3 bases outside the gene matches. The CDR3 sequence is 15 residues long. The CDR3 spells CASSLPGGGTDTQYF. CDR3 DNA sequence: TGCGCCAGCAGCTTACCCGGGGGGGGCACAGATACGCAGTATTTT.

This clone was recorded a few times. The rearrangement uses TRBV28 and TRBJ2-1; D remains unclear. Germline V lookup: CDR1 MDHEN, CDR2 SYDVKM. Trimming left V 5 bases short and J 10 bases short, with 18 bases between. The CDR3 contains 14 residues. The CDR3 loop reads CASSSRSTGREQFF. In DNA form, the CDR3 reads TGTGCCAGCAGTAGCCGGAGCACGGGTCGAGAGCAGTTCTTC.

V is TRBV5-1 and J is TRBJ2-7; a possible D gene is TRBD1 (5 bases). V lost 0 bases and J lost 5, with 6 bases in between. CDR1 and CDR2 (germline): SGHRS, YFSETQ. The length of the CDR3 is 12 residues. For the CDR3, the DNA is TGCGCCAGCAGCTTGGCCAGGGACGAGCAGTACTTC. Translation gives CASSLARDEQYF.

The CDR3 region is CASRYGQYGYTF. The CDR3 nucleotides read TGTGCCAGCAGGTACGGACAGTATGGCTACACCTTC. V gene TRBV27 combines with J gene TRBJ1-2; perhaps TRBD1 as D (6 bases). The CDR3 contains 12 residues. Germline assignment: CDR1 MNHEY and CDR2 SMNVEV (reference sequence). V was trimmed by 6 bases and J by 5 bases, leaving 10 bases between them.

The chain joins TRBV6-1 to TRBJ1-2; tentatively, D is TRBD1 (6 bases). Germline V lookup: CDR1 MNHNS, CDR2 SASEGT. The V end was cut by 3 bases, the J end by 6 bases, with 11 bases between. The length of the CDR3 is 13 residues. The CDR3 sequence: CASSESYRDGYTF. CDR3 bases: TGTGCCAGCAGTGAGTCTTACAGGGATGGCTACACCTTC.